Listed below are T cell receptor beta chains from one sample, sequenced in a study of T cell responses to AZD1222 COVID-19 vaccine. The repertoire was sequenced with immunoSEQ multiplex PCR; TCRdb's copy has only in-frame clones and lacks some. The sample records 150,000 or so clones, 85% to 95% being singletons. The specimen was peripheral blood, collected on day 0 of AZD1222 vaccination. All receptors derive from an adult in good health. Both conserved end residues are part of each CDR3. Fields, in order: J gene, CDR3 length, D gene, V gene, CDR3 protein. D genes are given only for firm matches.

J gene: TRBJ1-1
CDR3 length: 13
D gene: -
V gene: TRBV4-1
CDR3 protein: CASSQAQGTEAFF

J gene: TRBJ1-6
CDR3 length: 15
D gene: -
V gene: TRBV27
CDR3 protein: CASSLRGGYNSPLHF

J gene: TRBJ1-1
CDR3 length: 13
D gene: -
V gene: TRBV14
CDR3 protein: CASKQGLDTEAFF

J gene: TRBJ1-2
CDR3 length: 14
D gene: TRBD1
V gene: TRBV4-1
CDR3 protein: CASSHKTGNYGYTF

J gene: TRBJ1-1
CDR3 length: 16
D gene: -
V gene: TRBV12-5
CDR3 protein: CASGLVQGPANTEAFF

J gene: TRBJ2-2
CDR3 length: 13
D gene: -
V gene: TRBV9
CDR3 protein: CASSVQGTGELFF

J gene: TRBJ2-2
CDR3 length: 12
D gene: -
V gene: TRBV7-3
CDR3 protein: CASSWGTGELFF

J gene: TRBJ2-3
CDR3 length: 15
D gene: TRBD2
V gene: TRBV13
CDR3 protein: CASSLASGPTDTQYF

J gene: TRBJ1-2
CDR3 length: 11
D gene: -
V gene: TRBV6-5
CDR3 protein: CASSHPGGYTF

J gene: TRBJ1-5
CDR3 length: 14
D gene: TRBD1
V gene: TRBV18
CDR3 protein: CASSGQGKDQPQHF

J gene: TRBJ2-6
CDR3 length: 18
D gene: -
V gene: TRBV3-1/TRBV3-2
CDR3 protein: CASSPRVRFLSGANVLTF

J gene: TRBJ2-7
CDR3 length: 16
D gene: -
V gene: TRBV28
CDR3 protein: CASSFNPRDHSYEQYF

J gene: TRBJ1-3
CDR3 length: 15
D gene: -
V gene: TRBV7-8
CDR3 protein: CASSLGAGLGNTIYF

J gene: TRBJ2-1
CDR3 length: 15
D gene: TRBD2
V gene: TRBV7-7
CDR3 protein: CASSQSGGGYNEQFF

J gene: TRBJ1-4
CDR3 length: 15
D gene: -
V gene: TRBV5-1
CDR3 protein: CASSRAGTRHEKLFF

J gene: TRBJ2-1
CDR3 length: 13
D gene: -
V gene: TRBV18
CDR3 protein: CASSLAGAYEQFF

J gene: TRBJ2-5
CDR3 length: 15
D gene: -
V gene: TRBV7-9
CDR3 protein: CASSPATGKEETQYF

J gene: TRBJ1-1
CDR3 length: 15
D gene: TRBD1
V gene: TRBV2
CDR3 protein: CASIGDRVLSTEAFF

J gene: TRBJ1-5
CDR3 length: 14
D gene: -
V gene: TRBV28
CDR3 protein: CASNEGWAHQPQHF

J gene: TRBJ1-6
CDR3 length: 15
D gene: -
V gene: TRBV19
CDR3 protein: CASSLGSSYNSPLHF

J gene: TRBJ2-7
CDR3 length: 17
D gene: -
V gene: TRBV7-8
CDR3 protein: CASSLSPLTGASYEQYF

J gene: TRBJ1-4
CDR3 length: 15
D gene: -
V gene: TRBV9
CDR3 protein: CASSVGQAGDEKLFF

J gene: TRBJ2-1
CDR3 length: 11
D gene: -
V gene: TRBV20-1
CDR3 protein: CSARWVREQFF

J gene: TRBJ2-5
CDR3 length: 14
D gene: TRBD2
V gene: TRBV30
CDR3 protein: CAWSAKIAGETQYF

J gene: TRBJ2-6
CDR3 length: 13
D gene: -
V gene: TRBV10-1
CDR3 protein: CASSPSGANVLTF

J gene: TRBJ1-2
CDR3 length: 15
D gene: TRBD1
V gene: TRBV9
CDR3 protein: CASSVGQGAISGYTF

J gene: TRBJ2-1
CDR3 length: 15
D gene: TRBD1
V gene: TRBV5-1
CDR3 protein: CASSPTGQGSDEQFF

J gene: TRBJ1-2
CDR3 length: 13
D gene: -
V gene: TRBV5-1
CDR3 protein: CASSVPEYYGYTF

J gene: TRBJ2-5
CDR3 length: 14
D gene: -
V gene: TRBV30
CDR3 protein: CAWSPTQNRETQYF